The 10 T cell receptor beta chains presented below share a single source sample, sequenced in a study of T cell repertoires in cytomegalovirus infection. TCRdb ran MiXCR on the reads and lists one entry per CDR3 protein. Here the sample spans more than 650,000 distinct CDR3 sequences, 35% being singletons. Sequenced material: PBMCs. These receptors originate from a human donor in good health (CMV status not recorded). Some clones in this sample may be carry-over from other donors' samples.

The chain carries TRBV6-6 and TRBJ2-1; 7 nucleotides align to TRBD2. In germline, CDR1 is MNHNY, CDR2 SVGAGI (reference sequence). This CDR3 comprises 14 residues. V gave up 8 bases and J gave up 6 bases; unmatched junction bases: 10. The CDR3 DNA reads TGTGCCAGCGGCCCGGGGGGAGAGGTCAATGAGCAGTTCTTC. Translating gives CASGPGGEVNEQFF.

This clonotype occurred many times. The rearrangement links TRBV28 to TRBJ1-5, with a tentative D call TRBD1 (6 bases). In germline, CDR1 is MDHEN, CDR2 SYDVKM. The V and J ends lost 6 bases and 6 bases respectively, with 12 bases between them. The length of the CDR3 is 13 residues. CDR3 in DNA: TGTGCCAGCAGCTTCAGGGGTGGTCAGCCCCAGCATTTT. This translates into CASSFRGGQPQHF. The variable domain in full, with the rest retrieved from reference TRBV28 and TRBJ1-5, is DVKVTQSSRYLVKRTGEKVFLECVQDMDHENMFWYRQDPGLGLRLIYFSYDVKMKEKGDIPEGYSVSREKKERFSLILESASTNQTSMYLCASSFRGGQPQHFGDGTRLSIL.

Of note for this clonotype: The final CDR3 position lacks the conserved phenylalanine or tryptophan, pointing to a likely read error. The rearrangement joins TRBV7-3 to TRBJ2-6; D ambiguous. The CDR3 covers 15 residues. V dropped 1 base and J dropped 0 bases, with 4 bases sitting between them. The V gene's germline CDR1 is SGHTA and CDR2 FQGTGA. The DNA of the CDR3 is TGTGCCAGCAGCTTAATTAGCTCTGGGGCCAACGTCCTGACTTTA. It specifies CASSLISSGANVLTL.

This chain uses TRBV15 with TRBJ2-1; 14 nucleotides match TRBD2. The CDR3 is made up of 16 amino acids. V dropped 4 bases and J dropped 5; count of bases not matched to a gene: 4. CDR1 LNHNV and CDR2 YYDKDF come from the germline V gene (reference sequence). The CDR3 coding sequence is TGTGCCACCAGCAAAGGGACTAGCGGGAGAGACAATGAGCAGTTCTTC. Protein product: CATSKGTSGRDNEQFF.

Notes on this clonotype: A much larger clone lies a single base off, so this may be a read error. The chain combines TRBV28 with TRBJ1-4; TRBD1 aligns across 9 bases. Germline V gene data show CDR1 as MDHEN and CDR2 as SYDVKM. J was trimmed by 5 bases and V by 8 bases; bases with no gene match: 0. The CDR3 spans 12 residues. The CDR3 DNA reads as TGTGCCAGCGGGACAGGGAATGAAAAACTGTTTTTT. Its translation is CASGTGNEKLFF.

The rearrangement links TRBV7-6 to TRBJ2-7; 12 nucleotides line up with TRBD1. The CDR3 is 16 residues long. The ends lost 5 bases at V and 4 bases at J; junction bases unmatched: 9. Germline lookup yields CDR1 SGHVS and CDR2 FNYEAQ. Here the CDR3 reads CASSPRVGQGAYEQYF. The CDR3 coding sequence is TGTGCCAGCAGCCCGAGGGTGGGACAGGGGGCTTACGAGCAGTACTTC.

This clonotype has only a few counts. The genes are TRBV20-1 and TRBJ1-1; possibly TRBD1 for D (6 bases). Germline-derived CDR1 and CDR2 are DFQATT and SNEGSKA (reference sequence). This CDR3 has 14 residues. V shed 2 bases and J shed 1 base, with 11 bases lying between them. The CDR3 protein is CSARTGASNTEAFF. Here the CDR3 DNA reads TGCAGTGCTAGAACGGGGGCTTCGAACACTGAAGCTTTCTTT.

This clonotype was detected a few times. This CDR3 is CSARSPVNTEAFF. The CDR3, as DNA: TGCAGTGCTAGATCCCCAGTAAACACTGAAGCTTTCTTT. V and J are TRBV20-1 and TRBJ1-1; no reliable D call. This CDR3 has 13 amino acids. The germline gives CDR1 DFQATT, CDR2 SNEGSKA (reference sequence). V lost 2 bases to trimming and J lost 2 bases, with 9 bases between them.

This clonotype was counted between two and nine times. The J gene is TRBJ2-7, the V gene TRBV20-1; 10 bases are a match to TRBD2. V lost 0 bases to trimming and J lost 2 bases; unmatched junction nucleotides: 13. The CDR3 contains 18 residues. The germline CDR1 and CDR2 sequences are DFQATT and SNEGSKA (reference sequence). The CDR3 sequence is CSARDTLRSGRSTYEQYF. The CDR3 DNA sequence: TGCAGTGCTAGAGATACCCTCCGTAGCGGGAGGAGTACCTACGAGCAGTACTTC.

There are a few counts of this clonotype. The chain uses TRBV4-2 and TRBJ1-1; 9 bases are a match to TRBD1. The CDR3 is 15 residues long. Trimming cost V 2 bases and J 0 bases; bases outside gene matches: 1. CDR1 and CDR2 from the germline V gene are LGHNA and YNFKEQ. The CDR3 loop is CASSQNRGLNTEAFF. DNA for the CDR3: TGTGCCAGCAGCCAAAACAGGGGGCTGAACACTGAAGCTTTCTTT.